This TCR beta chain was captured by sequencing in a study of beta chain features in type 1 diabetes. Investigators reverse transcribed all isolated RNA, so they sequenced expressed TCRB transcripts. Sequencing was performed with immunoSEQ multiplex PCR; in TCRdb, only in-frame clones are kept and a portion is missing. The data hold fewer than 500,000 clones, with around 14% observed a single time. Each of the CD4+ naive, central memory, regulatory and stem cell-like memory populations was sorted via CD45RO/CCR7/CD25/CD127/CD95/CD27. The TCR originated in a man between 25 and 39 years old in good health. Sequenced input: naive CD4+ T cells from blood.

CDR3 region: CASSYPKGLYGYTF. CDR3 nucleotides: TGTGCCAGCAGCTACCCGAAGGGGCTTTATGGCTACACCTTC. This rearrangement joins TRBV7-2 to TRBJ1-2, with D possibly being TRBD1 (5 bases). V was shortened by 4 bases and J by 5 bases, with 14 bases between the two germline ends. Germline V gene sequence: CDR1 SGHTA, CDR2 FQGNSA. This CDR3 spans 14 amino acids.